The text below deals with one TCR beta chain. Its antigen is as yet unknown. This sample is part of a study of OX40 agonist ivuxolimab in advanced cancers. At the level of the study: Patients received intravenous ivuxolimab every 2 weeks at 0.01 to 10 mg/kg. With a range of roughly 23 to 90, age averaged approximately 55 years, and around 83% were male. The study reported partial responses in three patients: one hepatocellular carcinoma, two cutaneous melanoma. Regarding the study as a whole: Both blood CD4+ and CD8+ T cells showed clonal growth by week 6 at 0.1 to 3.0 mg/kg.

Here immunoSEQ multiplex PCR was the method, and the copy in TCRdb shows in-frame clones only, minus some. The sample consists of roughly 35,000 clones, around four fifths of them appearing once. The V gene's germline CDR1 is MDHEN and CDR2 SYDVKM. After removal of 3 bases from V and 0 bases from J, the junction contained 9 bases not matched to a gene. CDR3 length equals 17 residues. This sequence originates from an adult with an advanced solid tumor such as melanoma, head and neck, liver or kidney cancer. The input for sequencing was CD4+ or CD8+ T cells sorted from blood, taken in a trial of the OX40 agonist ivuxolimab. The chain has TRBV28 and TRBJ2-7; the match to TRBD1 covers 9 bases. CDR3 sequence reads: CASSFPYRGLHSYEQYF. The CDR3 DNA reads TGTGCCAGCAGTTTCCCCTACAGGGGGCTCCACTCCTACGAGCAGTACTTC.